A single sample is the source of the 10 T cell receptor beta chains below, sequenced in a study of T cell repertoires in cytomegalovirus infection. Their antigens remain unidentified. TCRdb independently ran MiXCR on the reads; one entry per CDR3 protein. The sample includes approximately 730,000 distinct CDR3 sequences, 29% of them seen just once. The sequencing used cultured CD8+ T cells from PBMCs, collected from culture after CMV antigen stimulation. The receptors here all came from a human donor in good health (CMV status not recorded). Some clones in this sample may be carry-over from other donors' samples.

The V gene is TRBV7-9, the J gene TRBJ2-6; 7 nucleotides match TRBD1. This CDR3 is built from 19 residues. Germline CDR1 reads SEHNR; CDR2 reads FQNEAQ (reference sequence). Trimming cost V 0 bases and J 2 bases; bases outside gene matches: 10. For the CDR3, the DNA is TGTGCCAGCAGCTTAGCGCCCCGATTCGACAGGGCTGGGGCCAACGTCCTGACTTTC. It codes for CASSLAPRFDRAGANVLTF.

The chain recombines TRBV9 with TRBJ1-2; D is perhaps TRBD1 (5 bases). The CDR3 is made up of 14 amino acids. V lost 6 bases to trimming and J lost 5 bases, with 17 bases between them. In germline, CDR1 is SGDLS, CDR2 YYNGEE. The CDR3 reads CASIRGDGGYGYTF. The CDR3 region has the DNA TGTGCCAGCATCCGAGGGGACGGGGGGTATGGCTACACCTTC.

The chain couples TRBV19 to TRBJ2-3; TRBD1 aligns across 7 bases. CDR1 and CDR2 (germline): LNHDA, SQIVND (reference sequence). V shed 5 bases and J 3 bases; nucleotides not matched to a gene: 11. The CDR3 consists of 16 residues. CDR3 protein: CASSEDRQGWTDTQYF. The CDR3 bases are TGTGCCAGTAGTGAAGACCGACAGGGATGGACAGATACGCAGTATTTT.

In DNA, the CDR3 is TGTGCCAGCAGTTACCTGCCCGAAACAGATACGCAGTATTTT. Protein: CASSYLPETDTQYF. V is TRBV6-2 or TRBV6-3 and J is TRBJ2-3; D uncertain. The V gene's germline CDR1 is MNHEY and CDR2 SVGEGT. Trimming shortened V by 2 bases and J by 3 bases, and 9 bases separated the two germline ends. CDR3 size: 14 residues.

This clonotype was found a few times. The chain links TRBV12-3 or TRBV12-4 to TRBJ2-7; D is ambiguous. The CDR3 consists of 11 residues. The V and J ends lost 3 bases and 6 bases respectively, with 6 bases between them. The CDR3 nucleotides are TGTGCCAGCAGTTTCGGCCCCGAGCAGTACTTC. This translates into CASSFGPEQYF.

This chain connects TRBV6-1 to TRBJ2-1; 7 bases are shared with TRBD2. The germline V gene has CDR1 MNHNS and CDR2 SASEGT. V shed 5 bases and J 9 bases; nucleotides not matched to a gene: 7. The CDR3 is made up of 13 amino acids. In nucleotides, the CDR3 is TGTGCCAGCAGTCCCAGCGGGGAGGGTGAGCAGTTCTTC. It yields the protein CASSPSGEGEQFF.

This clonotype was counted only a few times. V and J are TRBV7-9 and TRBJ2-1; TRBD1 aligns across 9 bases. The germline V gene has CDR1 SEHNR and CDR2 FQNEAQ (reference sequence). The CDR3 consists of 17 residues. Losses at the gene ends were 4 bases for V and 6 bases for J; bases not matched to a gene: 13. The CDR3: CASSSPPAQGAVNEQFF. In DNA form, the CDR3 reads TGTGCCAGCAGCTCCCCTCCGGCACAGGGGGCAGTCAATGAGCAGTTCTTC.

Concerning this clonotype itself: The junction and the germline gene differ at one end; a read error may be behind it. This rearrangement joins TRBV7-6 to TRBJ2-1, with 11 nucleotides matching TRBD2. Germline CDR1 and CDR2: SGHVS and FNYEAQ. The CDR3 has 18 amino acids. CDR3 residues: CASSHRLAGRRSYSEQFF. The CDR3 bases are TGTGCCAGCAGCCACCGACTAGCGGGGCGACGCTCCTACAGTGAGCAGTTCTTC.

The V and J genes are TRBV7-9 and TRBJ2-1; perhaps TRBD2 as D (5 bases). This CDR3 has 17 amino acids. Trimming removed 4 bases at V and 0 bases at J, with 16 bases between. The germline CDR1 and CDR2 sequences are SEHNR and FQNEAQ (reference sequence). The CDR3 DNA follows: TGTGCCAGCAGCTCCCGGGGTCCGGTGAGCTCCTACAATGAGCAGTTCTTC. Encoded protein: CASSSRGPVSSYNEQFF.

This clonotype was detected a few times. The chain recombines TRBV6-5 with TRBJ1-2; D is unclear. This CDR3 is built from 15 residues. Deletions cut 7 bases from V and 2 bases from J, with 17 bases between. CDR1 MNHEY and CDR2 SVGAGI come from the germline V gene. CDR3 region: CASKVSEVSNYGYTF. The CDR3 nucleotides are TGTGCCAGCAAAGTTTCCGAGGTGTCAAACTATGGCTACACCTTC.